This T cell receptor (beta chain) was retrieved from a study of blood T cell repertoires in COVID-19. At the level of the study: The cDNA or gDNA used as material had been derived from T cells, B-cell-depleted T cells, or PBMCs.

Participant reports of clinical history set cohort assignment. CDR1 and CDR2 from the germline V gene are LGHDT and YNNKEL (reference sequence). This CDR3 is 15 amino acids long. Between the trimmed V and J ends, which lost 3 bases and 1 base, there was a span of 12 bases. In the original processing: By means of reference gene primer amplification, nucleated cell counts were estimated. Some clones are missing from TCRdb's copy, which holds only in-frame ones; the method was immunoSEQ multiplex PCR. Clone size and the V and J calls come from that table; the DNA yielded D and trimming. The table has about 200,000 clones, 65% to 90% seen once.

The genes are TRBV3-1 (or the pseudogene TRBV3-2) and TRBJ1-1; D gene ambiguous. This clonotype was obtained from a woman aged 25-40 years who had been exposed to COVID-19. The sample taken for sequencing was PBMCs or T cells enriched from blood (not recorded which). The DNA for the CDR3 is TGTGCCAGCAGCCACATCGGACGGGGGAACACTGAAGCTTTCTTT. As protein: CASSHIGRGNTEAFF.